These 14 T cell receptor beta chains originate from one sample sequenced in a study of cytomegalovirus exposure and HLA in healthy donors (dated by TCRdb to the late 2010s). The library was made by the immunoSEQ multiplex PCR assay. The multiplex PCR relied on a mix of 60 forward primers for TCR Vbeta segments and 13 reverse primers for TCR Jbeta segments. TCRdb carries this immuneACCESS record with in-frame sequences only. Its versions omit some clonotypes, under half of them owing to an unresolved V gene in the studies checked, with the rest unexplained. The sample data list 100,000 to 150,000 clones, and 70% to 85% of these were observed just once. The ten largest clonotypes hold about 1.7% of the sample. The sample was PBMCs. The receptor set was obtained from a man aged 18 to 30 in good health and CMV-seronegative.

DNA for the CDR3: TGTGCCAGCAGTGAAAACAGGGGGCAAAGCACTGAAGCTTTCTTT. Its translation: CASSENRGQSTEAFF. This chain connects TRBV6-1 to TRBJ1-1; 9 bases align to TRBD1. J lost 4 bases, V lost 2 bases, and 5 bases had no gene match. Germline V lookup: CDR1 MNHNS, CDR2 SASEGT. CDR3 length: 15 residues.

The CDR3 nucleotides read TGTGCCATCAGTGCGGGGGGGTCCTACAATGAGCAGTTCTTC. Amino acid sequence: CAISAGGSYNEQFF. This chain joins TRBV10-3 and TRBJ2-1; 8 bases are shared with TRBD2. The length of the CDR3 is 14 residues. V lost 4 bases and J lost 1; bases outside the gene matches: 0. Germline CDR1 reads ENHRY; CDR2 reads SYGVKD.

V usage is TRBV5-1 and J usage is TRBJ1-3, with D tentatively TRBD1 (6 bases). V lost 5 bases, J lost 4 bases, and 19 bases lay in between. The CDR3 is 16 amino acids. The germline CDR1 and CDR2 sequences are SGHRS and YFSETQ. The CDR3 bases are TGCGCCAGCAGAACAAACCTCGGGGGGCCAGGAAACACCATATATTTT. This encodes CASRTNLGGPGNTIYF.

The CDR3: CASSPRAGLGETQYF. For the CDR3, the DNA is TGCGCCAGCAGCCCCCGCGCGGGCCTCGGGGAGACCCAGTACTTC. The rearrangement joins TRBV5-1 to TRBJ2-5; D perhaps matches TRBD2 (5 bases). V was shortened by 4 bases and J by 5 bases, with 18 bases between the two germline ends. Looked up from germline, CDR1 is SGHRS and CDR2 is YFSETQ. The CDR3 is made up of 15 amino acids. Together with reference TRBV5-1 and TRBJ2-5, the CDR3 gives the full variable domain: KAGVTQTPRYLIKTRGQQVTLSCSPISGHRSVSWYQQTPGQGLQFLFEYFSETQRNKGNFPGRFSGRQFSNSRSEMNVSTLELGDSALYLCASSPRAGLGETQYFGPGTRLLVL.

The V gene is TRBV5-4, the J gene TRBJ2-7; D gene unclear. V was shortened by 1 base and J by 0 bases, with 11 bases between the two germline ends. CDR3 length: 15 residues. Germline V lookup: CDR1 SGHNT, CDR2 YYREEE (reference sequence). The CDR3 DNA sequence: TGTGCCAGCAGCTTGAACGCAGGTAGCTCCTACGAGCAGTACTTC. This gives the protein CASSLNAGSSYEQYF.

The genes are TRBV14 and TRBJ2-1; 10 nucleotides agree with TRBD1. The V gene end was trimmed by 4 bases and the J gene end by 14 bases; junction bases not matched to a gene: 11. The CDR3 loop spans 14 amino acids. Germline V gene data show CDR1 as SGHDN and CDR2 as FVKESK. This CDR3 is CASSLRMTGTGEFF. CDR3 sequence (DNA): TGTGCCAGCAGCCTTAGAATGACCGGGACAGGGGAGTTCTTC.

V is TRBV18 and J is TRBJ2-7; 7 bases are a match to TRBD1. The CDR3 spans 14 residues. The germline CDR1 and CDR2 sequences are KGHSH and LQKENI. Trimming removed 9 bases from V and 5 bases from J; junction bases left unmatched: 13. CDR3 residues: CASSTTGSMDEQYF. CDR3 bases: TGTGCCAGTTCTACGACAGGGTCGATGGACGAGCAGTACTTC.

The gene calls are TRBV5-4 and TRBJ1-2; tentative D call: TRBD1 (6 bases). The V and J ends lost 3 bases and 7 bases respectively, with 13 bases between them. Germline CDR1 SGHNT, CDR2 YYREEE (reference sequence). The CDR3 has 13 amino acids. CDR3 DNA: TGTGCCAGCAGCTCAGGGGTCAGGACTGGCTACACCTTC. The encoded protein is CASSSGVRTGYTF.

This clone was counted between two and nine times. J is TRBJ1-5 and V is TRBV2, with D tentatively TRBD1 (6 bases). V lost 4 bases and J 0 bases, leaving 13 bases between the germline ends. The CDR3 consists of 16 residues. Germline-derived CDR1 and CDR2 are SNHLY and FYNNEI. The CDR3: CASSAGTSYSNQPQHF. CDR3 coding DNA: TGTGCCAGCAGTGCCGGGACATCATATAGCAATCAGCCCCAGCATTTT.

This clone was counted once. The chain employs TRBV7-3 and TRBJ2-1, with 10 positions matching TRBD2. The CDR3 has 16 residues. The germline gives CDR1 SGHTA, CDR2 FQGTGA. V shed 1 base and J 7 bases; nucleotides not matched to a gene: 7. The CDR3 DNA sequence: TGTGCCAGCAGCTTAAGAGGTAGCGGGGGGCAGAATGAGCAGTTCTTC. This sequence encodes CASSLRGSGGQNEQFF.

CDR3 in DNA: TGCGCCAGCACTTCGACGGGCACTGAAGCTTTCTTT. It yields the protein CASTSTGTEAFF. The chain has TRBV10-2 and TRBJ1-1; D is unresolved. Germline CDR1 WSHSY, CDR2 SAAADI. The CDR3 is 12 amino acids. V lost 7 bases and J 4 bases, leaving 10 bases between the germline ends.

This clone was counted between two and nine times. The rearrangement uses TRBV6-5 and TRBJ2-7, with a weak D call TRBD1 (6 bases). V was trimmed by 0 bases and J by 3 bases, leaving 12 bases between them. CDR3 size: 15 residues. Per germline, CDR1 MNHEY and CDR2 SVGAGI. This CDR3 is CASSYSYGTNYEQYF. The CDR3 DNA reads TGTGCCAGCAGTTACTCGTACGGGACAAACTACGAGCAGTACTTC.

This clone was recorded once. The chain carries TRBV7-3 and TRBJ2-1; a possible D gene is TRBD1 (6 bases). The CDR3 contains 16 residues. V lost 5 bases and J 7 bases, leaving 21 bases between the germline ends. Germline assignment: CDR1 SGHTA and CDR2 FQGTGA. The CDR3 DNA is TGTGCCAGCAGCCCACAGGGTCCGCGTATAGGGAATGAGCAGTTCTTC. Translation gives CASSPQGPRIGNEQFF.

Comments on this clone: One end of the junction varies from germline; a read error may be responsible. The chain recombines TRBV7-9 with TRBJ1-1, with D possibly matching TRBD1 (6 bases). CDR1 SEHNR and CDR2 FQNEAQ come from the germline V gene (reference sequence). The CDR3 totals 10 residues. The DNA for the CDR3 is TGTTCCGTACATCACAGGGCTATTGTCTTT. Its translation: CSVHHRAIVF.